This T cell receptor beta chain was captured by sequencing in a study of cytomegalovirus exposure and HLA in healthy donors. The study, taken as a whole, reports: In a later analysis, HLA-associated TCR beta chains were more clonally expanded than equally common others.

The V gene lost 4 bases and the J gene lost 2 bases, with 10 bases spanning the gap. The CDR3 contains 14 residues. Germline assignment: CDR1 MNHNS and CDR2 SASEGT. PCR primers comprised 60 Vbeta and 13 Jbeta primers. TCRdb's table, derived via immunoSEQ multiplex PCR, lists solely in-frame clones and lacks some. The sample consists of 100,000 or so clones, roughly 80% of them appearing once. On this clone itself: The target antigen is unknown.

The rearrangement uses TRBV6-1 and TRBJ2-3; tentative D call: TRBD2 (6 bases). Sequencing was performed on PBMCs. This clonotype originated in a female donor in good health and CMV-seronegative. The CDR3 coding sequence is TGTGCCAGCAGTGCGGGACTCGCCACAGATACGCAGTATTTT. It translates to CASSAGLATDTQYF.